Included here is one T cell receptor beta chain sequence, with context. Its target is unknown. This sample is part of a study of cytomegalovirus exposure and HLA in healthy donors. Per the germline V gene, CDR1 is SGHRS and CDR2 is YFSETQ. V gave up 4 bases and J gave up 7 bases; unmatched junction bases: 13. The length of the CDR3 is 15 residues. The PCR contained 60 Vbeta and 13 Jbeta primers. Only in-frame clones appear in the TCRdb table, and some are missing; sequencing was by immunoSEQ multiplex PCR. The repertoire holds around 280,000 clones, with 85% to 90% as singletons. Findings and caveats of the study: Among TCR beta chains of equal frequency, HLA-associated ones were more clonally expanded in a later analysis. Reports showed the classifier diagnosing cytomegalovirus status with high specificity and sensitivity.

The sequence was collected from a woman aged 18-29 years in good health and CMV-seronegative. This chain uses TRBV5-1 with TRBJ2-5; 7 nucleotides line up with TRBD1. The sample was PBMCs. The CDR3 DNA reads TGCGCCAGCAGCGCACTCCGGGACAGCCCGGGGACCCAGTACTTC. Protein sequence: CASSALRDSPGTQYF. Looking up the rest from reference TRBV5-1 and TRBJ2-5 gives the full variable domain: KAGVTQTPRYLIKTRGQQVTLSCSPISGHRSVSWYQQTPGQGLQFLFEYFSETQRNKGNFPGRFSGRQFSNSRSEMNVSTLELGDSALYLCASSALRDSPGTQYFGPGTRLLVL.